This note documents a single T cell receptor (beta chain) sequence. Participant reports of clinical history set cohort assignment. The CDR3 has 15 amino acids. With 5 bases removed from V and 3 bases from J, the gap between germline ends came to 13 bases. The germline V gene encodes CDR1 LNHDA and CDR2 SQIVND (reference sequence). The data were taken from a study of blood T cell repertoires in COVID-19. Study context: Cohort 3 donors were reported recovered after two negative PCRs, clearance, or symptom resolution. COVID-19 samples, acute and convalescent, were from the United States, Italy and Spain.

In the study's own analysis: From reference gene primer amplification, estimates of nucleated cell counts were derived. Only in-frame clones appear in the TCRdb table, and some are missing; sequencing was by immunoSEQ multiplex PCR. V and J calls plus clone size are reproduced from that table; the DNA served to infer D and trimming. This sample has roughly 340,000 clones, with approximately 87% found just once. Sequences were obtained from PBMCs or T cells enriched from blood (not recorded which). This sequence was found in a middle-aged man in a cohort exposed to, infected with or recovered from COVID-19 (not recorded which). The V call is TRBV19, the J call TRBJ1-4; D is uncertain. The CDR3 DNA sequence: TGTGCCAGTAGTCTGCGCCCGATCTCTAATGAAAAACTGTTTTTT. Translation gives CASSLRPISNEKLFF.